A selection of T cell receptor beta chains follows, all from one sample in a study of blood T cells in healthy people across ages. Via MiXCR, TCRdb re-called the 5' RACE reads, giving one row per CDR3 protein. Of 550,000 to 600,000 distinct CDR3 sequences in the sample, 47% were seen once. Sequenced material: blood. These receptors all stem from a man older than 75 in good health. CDR3s include the opening cysteine and the closing phenylalanine or tryptophan. Each record gives: CDR3 protein, CDR3 DNA, D gene, clone size, V gene, J gene. A D gene is named only where the DNA matches it firmly. The listing skips clone size in some rows; elsewhere it reads once, few, many or a size class.

CASSSTWGNQPQHF	TGTGCCAGCAGCTCGACTTGGGGCAATCAGCCCCAGCATTTT	NA	NA	TRBV7-2	TRBJ1-5
CASSLYTASGSDEQFF	TGCGCCAGCAGCTTGTACACGGCTAGCGGGAGCGATGAGCAGTTCTTC	TRBD2	NA	TRBV5-1	TRBJ2-1
CASSPMGTGGRDTQYF	TGTGCCAGCAGTCCCATGGGGACAGGGGGCAGAGATACGCAGTATTTT	TRBD1	NA	TRBV25-1	TRBJ2-3
CSGRTDSNQPQHF	TGCAGTGGGAGGACGGATAGCAATCAGCCCCAGCATTTT	NA	NA	TRBV20-1	TRBJ1-5
CASSARTGGAGGYTF	TGTGCCAGCAGCGCGAGGACAGGGGGCGCCGGGGGCTACACCTTC	TRBD1	NA	TRBV7-9	TRBJ1-2
CASSQGAFMGYGYTF	TGTGCCAGCAGCCAAGGGGCATTCATGGGCTATGGCTACACCTTC	NA	once	TRBV3-1	TRBJ1-2
CASSLYAGANTEAFF	TGTGCCAGCAGCTTGTACGCCGGAGCGAACACTGAAGCTTTCTTT	NA	NA	TRBV7-2	TRBJ1-1
CSVPGQNQETQYF	TGCAGCGTTCCGGGACAGAACCAAGAGACCCAGTACTTC	TRBD1	NA	TRBV29-1	TRBJ2-5
CASNQEGLDTEAFF	TGTGCCAGCAACCAAGAGGGGTTGGACACTGAAGCTTTCTTT	NA	NA	TRBV11-2	TRBJ1-1
CASSQRQGWNEQFF	TGTGCCAGCAGCCAAAGACAGGGGTGGAATGAGCAGTTCTTC	TRBD1	NA	TRBV3-1	TRBJ2-1
CATSDFGGTSTDTQYF	TGTGCCACCAGTGATTTTGGCGGGACTAGCACAGATACGCAGTATTTT	NA	NA	TRBV24-1	TRBJ2-3
CASSFVLAGGPYEQYF	TGTGCCAGCAGTTTTGTCCTAGCGGGGGGCCCCTACGAGCAGTACTTC	TRBD2	few	TRBV12-3/TRBV12-4	TRBJ2-7
CASSLGPGLLKTQYF	TGTGCCAGCAGCTTAGGTCCGGGGCTATTGAAGACCCAGTACTTC	NA	few	TRBV7-2	TRBJ2-5
CASSSLPGQGAHRGYTF	TGTGCCAGCAGCTCATTGCCGGGACAGGGGGCGCATCGGGGCTACACCTTC	TRBD1	NA	TRBV7-9	TRBJ1-2
CASSLASVTEAFF	TGTGCCAGCAGCTTAGCCAGCGTCACTGAAGCTTTCTTT	NA	NA	TRBV7-2	TRBJ1-1
CASSQGASGGRRYTIQYF	TGCGCCAGCAGCCAAGGGGCTAGCGGGGGTCGACGATATACCATTCAGTACTTC	TRBD2	NA	TRBV4-3	TRBJ2-4
CSSPVGGHNEQFF	TGCAGCTCCCCCGTGGGGGGACACAATGAGCAGTTCTTC	NA	NA	TRBV20-1	TRBJ2-1
CATSRDPLGNIPGEQYF	TGTGCCACCAGCAGAGATCCGCTGGGGAATATCCCTGGAGAGCAGTACTTC	NA	NA	TRBV15	TRBJ2-7
CASSQDLGGPRGEQFF	TGTGCCAGCAGCCAAGATCTGGGAGGACCTCGCGGTGAGCAGTTCTTC	NA	few	TRBV4-2	TRBJ2-1
CPSSRDRGLNTEAFF	TGTCCCAGCAGCCGGGACAGGGGGCTGAACACTGAAGCTTTCTTT	TRBD1	NA	TRBV3-1	TRBJ1-1
CASSPPFAQDTQYF	TGTGCCAGCTCACCACCGTTCGCACAAGATACGCAGTATTTT	NA	NA	TRBV18	TRBJ2-3
CASNHRGNYGYTF	TGTGCCAGTAATCACAGGGGGAACTATGGCTACACCTTC	NA	NA	TRBV21-1	TRBJ1-2
CASSPRGDTEAFF	TGTGCCAGCTCACCGCGGGGGGACACTGAAGCTTTCTTT	NA	NA	TRBV18	TRBJ1-1
CASSSNSVSQGDTQYF	TGTGCCAGCTCATCCAATTCCGTTAGTCAGGGAGATACGCAGTATTTT	NA	few	TRBV18	TRBJ2-3
CASGSQSPSGDTQYF	TGTGCTAGTGGTTCCCAAAGCCCTAGCGGGGATACGCAGTATTTT	TRBD2	few	TRBV12-5	TRBJ2-3
CASSLWGTSGYPYNEQFF	TGTGCCAGCAGCTTATGGGGGACTAGCGGATACCCCTACAATGAGCAGTTCTTC	TRBD2	NA	TRBV7-2	TRBJ2-1